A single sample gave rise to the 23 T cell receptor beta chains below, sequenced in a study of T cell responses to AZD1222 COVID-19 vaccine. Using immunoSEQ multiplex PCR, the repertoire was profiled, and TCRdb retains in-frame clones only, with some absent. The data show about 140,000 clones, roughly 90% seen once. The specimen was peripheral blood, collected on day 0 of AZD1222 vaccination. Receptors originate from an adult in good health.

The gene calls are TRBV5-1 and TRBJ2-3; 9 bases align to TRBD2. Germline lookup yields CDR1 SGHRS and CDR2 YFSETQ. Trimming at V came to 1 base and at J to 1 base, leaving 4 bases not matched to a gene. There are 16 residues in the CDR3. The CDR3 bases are TGCGCCAGCAGCTTGTCCCTAGCGGGGCGCACAGATACGCAGTATTTT. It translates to CASSLSLAGRTDTQYF.

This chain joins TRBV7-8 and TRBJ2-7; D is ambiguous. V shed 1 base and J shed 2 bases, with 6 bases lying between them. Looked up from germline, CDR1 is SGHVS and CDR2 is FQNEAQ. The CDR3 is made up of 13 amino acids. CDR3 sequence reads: CASSLEAAYEQYF. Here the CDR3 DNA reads TGTGCCAGCAGCTTAGAGGCGGCCTACGAGCAGTACTTC.

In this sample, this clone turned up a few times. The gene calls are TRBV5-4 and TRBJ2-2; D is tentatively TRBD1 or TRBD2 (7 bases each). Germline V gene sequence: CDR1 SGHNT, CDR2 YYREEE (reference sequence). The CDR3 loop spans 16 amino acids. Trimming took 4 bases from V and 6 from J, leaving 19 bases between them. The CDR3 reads CASSGTADRGAGELFF. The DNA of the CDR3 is TGTGCCAGCAGCGGGACAGCGGACCGGGGGGCCGGGGAGCTGTTTTTT.

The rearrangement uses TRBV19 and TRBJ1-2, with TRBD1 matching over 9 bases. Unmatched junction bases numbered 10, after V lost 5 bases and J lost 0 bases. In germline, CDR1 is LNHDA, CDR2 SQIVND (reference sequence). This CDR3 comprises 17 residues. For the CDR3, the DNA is TGTGCCAGTAGTCTCCCCTGGGACAGGGAAACTAACTATGGCTACACCTTC. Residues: CASSLPWDRETNYGYTF.

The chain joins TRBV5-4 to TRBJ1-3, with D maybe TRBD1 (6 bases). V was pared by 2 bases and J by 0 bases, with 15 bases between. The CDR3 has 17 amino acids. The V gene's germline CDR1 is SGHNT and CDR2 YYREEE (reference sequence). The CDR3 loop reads CASSFQRGDSSGNTIYF. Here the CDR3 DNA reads TGTGCCAGCAGCTTTCAAAGGGGGGATTCCTCTGGAAACACCATATATTTT.

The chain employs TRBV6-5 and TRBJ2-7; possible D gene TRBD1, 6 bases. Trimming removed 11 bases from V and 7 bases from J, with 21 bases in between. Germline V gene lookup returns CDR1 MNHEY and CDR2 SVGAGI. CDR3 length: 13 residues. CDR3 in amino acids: CASSRTALYEQYF. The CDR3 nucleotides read TGTGCCTCCTCGAGGACAGCCCTTTATGAGCAGTACTTC.

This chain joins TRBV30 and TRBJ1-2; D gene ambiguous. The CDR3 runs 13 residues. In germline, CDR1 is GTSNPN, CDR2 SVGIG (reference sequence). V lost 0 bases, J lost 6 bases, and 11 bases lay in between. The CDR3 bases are TGTGCCTGGAGTGTACTTTGGGTTGATGGCTACACCTTC. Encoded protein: CAWSVLWVDGYTF.

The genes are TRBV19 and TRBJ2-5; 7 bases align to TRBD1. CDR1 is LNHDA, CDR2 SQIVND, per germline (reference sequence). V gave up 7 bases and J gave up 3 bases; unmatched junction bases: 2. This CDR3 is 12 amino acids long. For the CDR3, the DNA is TGTGCCAGTACCACAGGGGAAGAGACCCAGTACTTC. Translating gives CASTTGEETQYF.

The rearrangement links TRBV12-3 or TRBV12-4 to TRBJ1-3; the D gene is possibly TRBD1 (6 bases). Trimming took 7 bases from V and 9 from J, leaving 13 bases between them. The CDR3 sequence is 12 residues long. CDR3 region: CASTQGGITIYF. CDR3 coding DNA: TGTGCCAGCACCCAAGGGGGGATCACCATATATTTT.

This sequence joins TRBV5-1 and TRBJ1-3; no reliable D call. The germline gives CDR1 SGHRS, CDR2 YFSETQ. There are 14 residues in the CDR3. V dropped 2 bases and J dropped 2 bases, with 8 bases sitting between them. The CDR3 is CASSLAGPGNTIYF. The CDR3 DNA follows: TGCGCCAGCAGCTTAGCCGGTCCTGGAAACACCATATATTTT.

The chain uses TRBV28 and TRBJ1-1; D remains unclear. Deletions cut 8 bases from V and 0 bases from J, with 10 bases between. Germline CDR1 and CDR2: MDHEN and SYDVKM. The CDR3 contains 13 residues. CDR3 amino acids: CASGLFMNTEAFF. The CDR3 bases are TGTGCCAGCGGACTCTTTATGAACACTGAAGCTTTCTTT.

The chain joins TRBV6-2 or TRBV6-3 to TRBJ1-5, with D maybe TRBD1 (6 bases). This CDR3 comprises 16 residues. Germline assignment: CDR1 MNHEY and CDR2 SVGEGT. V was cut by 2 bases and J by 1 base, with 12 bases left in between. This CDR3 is CASSYPPGQSNQPQHF. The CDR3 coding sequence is TGTGCCAGCAGTTACCCCCCGGGACAAAGCAATCAGCCCCAGCATTTT.

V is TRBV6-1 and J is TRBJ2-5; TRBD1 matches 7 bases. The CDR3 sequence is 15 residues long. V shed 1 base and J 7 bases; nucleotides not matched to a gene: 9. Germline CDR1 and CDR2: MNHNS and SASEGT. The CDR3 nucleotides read TGTGCCAGCAGTGAAGTAACTACAGGGGCATGGACCCAGTACTTC. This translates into CASSEVTTGAWTQYF.

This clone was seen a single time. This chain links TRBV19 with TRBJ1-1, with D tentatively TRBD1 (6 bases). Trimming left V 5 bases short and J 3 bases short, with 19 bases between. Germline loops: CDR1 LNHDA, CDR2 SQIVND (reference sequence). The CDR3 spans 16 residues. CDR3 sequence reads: CASSAGRRGVYTEAFF. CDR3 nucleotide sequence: TGTGCCAGTAGTGCCGGTCGTAGGGGGGTTTACACTGAAGCTTTCTTT.

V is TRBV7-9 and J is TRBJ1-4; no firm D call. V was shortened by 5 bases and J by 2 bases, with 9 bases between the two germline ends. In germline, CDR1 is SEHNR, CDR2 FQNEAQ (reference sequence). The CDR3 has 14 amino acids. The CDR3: CASSRPGTNEKLFF. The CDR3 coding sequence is TGTGCCAGCAGCCGGCCCGGTACTAATGAAAAACTGTTTTTT.

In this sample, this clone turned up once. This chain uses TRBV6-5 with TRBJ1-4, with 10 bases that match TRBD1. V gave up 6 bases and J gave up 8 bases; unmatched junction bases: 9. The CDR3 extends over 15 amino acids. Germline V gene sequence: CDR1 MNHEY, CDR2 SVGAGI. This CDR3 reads CASRPTGTGEEKLFF. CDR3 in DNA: TGTGCCAGCAGACCAACCGGGACAGGGGAAGAAAAACTGTTTTTT.

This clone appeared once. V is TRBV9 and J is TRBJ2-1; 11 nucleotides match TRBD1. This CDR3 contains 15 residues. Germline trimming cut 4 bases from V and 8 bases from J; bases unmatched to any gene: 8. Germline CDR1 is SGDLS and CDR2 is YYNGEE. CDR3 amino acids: CASSRTGGPLDEQFF. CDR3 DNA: TGTGCCAGCAGCCGGACAGGGGGCCCCCTCGATGAGCAGTTCTTC.

The CDR3 region has the DNA TGTGCCAGCTCACCCCCCGGGAGTAGCGGGAGAGGCGGAGATACGCAGTATTTT. It translates to CASSPPGSSGRGGDTQYF. The chain recombines TRBV18 with TRBJ2-3; 9 bases fit TRBD2. Germline V CDR1 and CDR2: KGHSH, LQKENI. The CDR3 spans 18 residues. V shed 3 bases, J shed 5 bases, and the junction held 15 bases outside the gene matches.

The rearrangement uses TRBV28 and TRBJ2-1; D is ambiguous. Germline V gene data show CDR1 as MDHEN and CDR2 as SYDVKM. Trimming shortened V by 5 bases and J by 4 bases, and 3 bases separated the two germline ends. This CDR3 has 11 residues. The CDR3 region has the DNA TGTGCCAGCAGTCAGTACAATGAGCAGTTCTTC. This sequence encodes CASSQYNEQFF.

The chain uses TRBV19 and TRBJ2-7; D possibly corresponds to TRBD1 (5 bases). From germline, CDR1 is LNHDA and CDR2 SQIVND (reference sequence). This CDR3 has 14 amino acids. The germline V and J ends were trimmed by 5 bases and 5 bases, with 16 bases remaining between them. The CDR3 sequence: CASSPQQVLHEQYF. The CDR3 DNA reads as TGTGCCAGTAGTCCTCAACAGGTCCTCCACGAGCAGTACTTC.

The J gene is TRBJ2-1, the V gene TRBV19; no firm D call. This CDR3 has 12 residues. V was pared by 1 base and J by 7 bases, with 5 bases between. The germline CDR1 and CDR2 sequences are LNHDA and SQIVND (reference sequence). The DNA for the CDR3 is TGTGCCAGTAGTATAGTCGCGAATGAGCAGTTCTTC. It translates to CASSIVANEQFF.

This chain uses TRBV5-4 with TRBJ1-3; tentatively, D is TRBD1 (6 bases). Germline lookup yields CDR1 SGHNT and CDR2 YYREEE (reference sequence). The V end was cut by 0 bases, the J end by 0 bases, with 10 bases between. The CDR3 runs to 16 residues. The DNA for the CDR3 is TGTGCCAGCAGCTTGGGGGGGCCGAGCTCTGGAAACACCATATATTTT. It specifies CASSLGGPSSGNTIYF. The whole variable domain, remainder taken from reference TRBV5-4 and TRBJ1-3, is ETGVTQSPTHLIKTRGQQVTLRCSSQSGHNTVSWYQQALGQGPQFIFQYYREEENGRGNFPPRFSGLQFPNYSSELNVNALELDDSALYLCASSLGGPSSGNTIYFGEGSWLTVV.

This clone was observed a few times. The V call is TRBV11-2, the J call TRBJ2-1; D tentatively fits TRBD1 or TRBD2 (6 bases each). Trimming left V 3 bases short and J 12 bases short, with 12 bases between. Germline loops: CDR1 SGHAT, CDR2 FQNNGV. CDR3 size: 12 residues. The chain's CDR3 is CASSFLRGGQFF. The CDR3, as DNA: TGTGCCAGCAGCTTTCTCAGGGGAGGGCAGTTCTTC. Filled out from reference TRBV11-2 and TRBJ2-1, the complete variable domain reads EAGVAQSPRYKIIEKRQSVAFWCNPISGHATLYWYQQILGQGPKLLIQFQNNGVVDDSQLPKDRFSAERLKGVDSTLKIQPAKLEDSAVYLCASSFLRGGQFFGPGTRLTVL.